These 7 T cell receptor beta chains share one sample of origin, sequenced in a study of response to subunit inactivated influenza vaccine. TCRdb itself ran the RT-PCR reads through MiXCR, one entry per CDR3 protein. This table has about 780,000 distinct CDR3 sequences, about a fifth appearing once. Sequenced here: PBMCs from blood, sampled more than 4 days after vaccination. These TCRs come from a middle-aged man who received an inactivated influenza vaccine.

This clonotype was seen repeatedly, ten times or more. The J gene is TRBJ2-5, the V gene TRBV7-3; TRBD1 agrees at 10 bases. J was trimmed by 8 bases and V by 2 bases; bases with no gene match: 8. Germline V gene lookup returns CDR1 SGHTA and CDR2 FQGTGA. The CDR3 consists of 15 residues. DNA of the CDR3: TGTGCCAGCAGCTTAGAGGGACAGGGGAAGAGAACCCAGTACTTC. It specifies CASSLEGQGKRTQYF.

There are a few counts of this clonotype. CDR3 bases: TGCGCCAGCAGCTTGATTCCGGGGCGCACAGATACGCAGTATTTT. It yields the protein CASSLIPGRTDTQYF. The genes are TRBV5-1 and TRBJ2-3, with D tentatively TRBD1 or TRBD2 (5 bases each). The CDR3 is made up of 15 amino acids. Trimming pared 1 base from V and 1 base from J, leaving 10 bases between. Germline lookup yields CDR1 SGHRS and CDR2 YFSETQ.

The CDR3 protein is CSARDLRPPYEQYF. CDR3 nucleotides: TGCAGTGCTAGAGATCTGAGGCCCCCCTACGAGCAGTACTTC. The chain couples TRBV20-1 to TRBJ2-7; D gene ambiguous. From germline, CDR1 is DFQATT and CDR2 SNEGSKA (reference sequence). This CDR3 is 14 amino acids long. Between the trimmed V and J ends, which lost 0 bases and 2 bases, there was a span of 11 bases.

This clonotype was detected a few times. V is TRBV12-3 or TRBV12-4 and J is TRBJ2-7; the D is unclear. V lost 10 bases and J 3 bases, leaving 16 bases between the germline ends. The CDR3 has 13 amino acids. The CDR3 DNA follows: TGTGCCAACAGCTACGGGCTACTCTACGAGCAGTACTTC. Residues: CANSYGLLYEQYF.

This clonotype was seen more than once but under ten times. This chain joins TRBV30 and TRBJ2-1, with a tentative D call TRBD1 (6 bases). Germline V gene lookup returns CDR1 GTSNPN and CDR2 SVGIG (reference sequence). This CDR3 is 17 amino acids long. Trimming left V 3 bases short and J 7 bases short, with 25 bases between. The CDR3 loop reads CAWSQPTGQPSNNEQFF. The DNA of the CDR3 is TGTGCCTGGAGCCAGCCCACAGGGCAACCTAGCAATAATGAGCAGTTCTTC. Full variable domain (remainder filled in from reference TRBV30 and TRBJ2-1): SQTIHQWPATLVQPVGSPLSLECTVEGTSNPNLYWYRQAAGRGLQLLFYSVGIGQISSEVPQNLSASRPQDRQFILSSKKLLLSDSGFYLCAWSQPTGQPSNNEQFFGPGTRLTVL.

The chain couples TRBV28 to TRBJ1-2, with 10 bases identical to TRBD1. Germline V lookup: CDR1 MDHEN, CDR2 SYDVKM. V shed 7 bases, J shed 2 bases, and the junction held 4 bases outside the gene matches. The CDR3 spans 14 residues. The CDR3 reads CASIPGQGNYGYTF. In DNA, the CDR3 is TGTGCCAGCATTCCGGGACAGGGGAACTATGGCTACACCTTC.

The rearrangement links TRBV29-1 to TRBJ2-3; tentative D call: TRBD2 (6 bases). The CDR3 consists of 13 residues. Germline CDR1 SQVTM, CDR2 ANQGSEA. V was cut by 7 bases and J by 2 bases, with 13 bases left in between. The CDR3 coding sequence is TGCAGCGCCCGGGGGTCCCCCACAGATACGCAGTATTTT. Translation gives CSARGSPTDTQYF.